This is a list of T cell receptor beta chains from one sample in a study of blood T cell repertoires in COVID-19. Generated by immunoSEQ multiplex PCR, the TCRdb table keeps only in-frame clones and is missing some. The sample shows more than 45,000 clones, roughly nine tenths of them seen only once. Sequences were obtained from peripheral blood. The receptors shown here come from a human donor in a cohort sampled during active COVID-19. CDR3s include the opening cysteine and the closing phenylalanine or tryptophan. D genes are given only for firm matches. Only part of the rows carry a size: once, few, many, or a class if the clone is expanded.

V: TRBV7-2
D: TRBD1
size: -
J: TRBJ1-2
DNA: TGTGCCAGCAGCTTAGGGGGGACAGGGTTCGGCTACACCTTC
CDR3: CASSLGGTGFGYTF

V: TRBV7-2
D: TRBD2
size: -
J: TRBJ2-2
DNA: TGTGCCAGCAGCCCACTTAGCGGGACGAACACCGGGGAGCTGTTTTTT
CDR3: CASSPLSGTNTGELFF

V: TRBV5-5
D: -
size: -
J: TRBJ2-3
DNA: TGTGCCAGCAGCCCCGGTCCGGGGAGCACAGATACGCAGTATTTT
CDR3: CASSPGPGSTDTQYF

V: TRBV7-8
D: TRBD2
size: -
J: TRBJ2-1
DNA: TGTGCCAGCAGCTTAGTGGGGACTAGCGGGTCTGAGCAGTTCTTC
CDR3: CASSLVGTSGSEQFF

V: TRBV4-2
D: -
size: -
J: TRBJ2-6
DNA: TGTGCCAGCAGCCAAGATATGGCAGGGGCTTCTGGGGCCAACGTCCTGACTTTC
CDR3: CASSQDMAGASGANVLTF

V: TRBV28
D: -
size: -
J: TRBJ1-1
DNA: TGTGCCAGCAGTGCCTACAGGGCGGAGAACACTGAAGCTTTCTTT
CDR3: CASSAYRAENTEAFF

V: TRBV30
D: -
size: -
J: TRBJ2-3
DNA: TGTGCCTGGAGTGTAGTTCCAGGGGCGGGAGATACGCAGTATTTT
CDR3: CAWSVVPGAGDTQYF

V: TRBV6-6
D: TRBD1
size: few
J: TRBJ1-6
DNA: TGTGCCAGCAGCCGGACAGGGGTGGATTCACCCCTCCACTTT
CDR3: CASSRTGVDSPLHF

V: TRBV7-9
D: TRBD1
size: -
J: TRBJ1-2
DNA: TGTGCCAGCAGCTCATCGGGACAGGGAGGCTATGGCTACACCTTC
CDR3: CASSSSGQGGYGYTF

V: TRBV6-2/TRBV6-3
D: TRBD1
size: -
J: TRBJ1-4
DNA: TGTGCCAGCAGTTCAACCGGGACAGCTAATGAAAAACTGTTTTTT
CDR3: CASSSTGTANEKLFF

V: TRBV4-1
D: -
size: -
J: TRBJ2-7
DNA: TGCGCCAGCAGCCATCCCCTTGGTGGGCTCCACGAGCAGTACTTC
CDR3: CASSHPLGGLHEQYF

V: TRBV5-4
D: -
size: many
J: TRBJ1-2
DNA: TGTGCCAGCAGCTTGGTAGGGGGTAACTATGGCTACACCTTC
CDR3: CASSLVGGNYGYTF

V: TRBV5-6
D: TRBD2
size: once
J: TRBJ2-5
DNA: TGTGCCAGCAGCTTCGATTACGGGACTAGCAAAGAGACCCAGTACTTC
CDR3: CASSFDYGTSKETQYF

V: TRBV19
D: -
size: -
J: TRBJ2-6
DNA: TGTGCCAGCCGACAGCCCTCTGGGGCCAACGTCCTGACTTTC
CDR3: CASRQPSGANVLTF

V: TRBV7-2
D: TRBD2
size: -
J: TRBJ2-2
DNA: TGTGCCAGCAGGTCTAGCGGGAGTAGAACCGGGGAGCTGTTTTTT
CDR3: CASRSSGSRTGELFF

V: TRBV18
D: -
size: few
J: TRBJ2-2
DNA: TGTGCCAGCTCACCACAAGGGGTGAACACCGGGGAGCTGTTTTTT
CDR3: CASSPQGVNTGELFF